This T cell receptor beta chain was sequenced for a study of Ad26.COV2.S vaccination and SARS-CoV-2 variants. Broader study findings: Across vaccine and placebo recipients, the breadth of non-spike TCRs was similar. There was reportedly substantial breadth in spike-specific CD8+ and CD4+ T cell responses after vaccination. Relative to placebo recipients, vaccine recipients exhibited elevated spike-specific TCR breadth.

Treatment meaning: 19 received Ad26.COV2.S at low or high dose, single or two shots; 5 received placebo; per-sample allocation not given. Vaccine and placebo recipients were sampled on day 63 after the first injection. Whoever gave the sample was an adult aged 18-55 years in Boston. With respect to this clone: Its antigen is not known.

In germline, CDR1 is GTSNPN, CDR2 SVGIG (reference sequence). The CDR3 covers 14 residues. V was trimmed by 3 bases and J by 6 bases, leaving 14 bases between them. The assay was immunoSEQ multiplex PCR, and TCRdb's table has in-frame clones only and misses some. The data contain nearly 400,000 clones, around nine tenths of them singletons. This sample comprised peripheral blood, obtained in a trial of Ad26.COV2.S vaccine versus placebo. The rearrangement uses TRBV30 and TRBJ2-2, with TRBD2 as a possible D gene (5 bases). This receptor was identified in a person between 18 and 65 years old who received the Ad26.COV2.S COVID-19 vaccine or a placebo. In nucleotides, the CDR3 is TGTGCCTGGAGACGGGGAACGGAGGCCGGGGAGCTGTTTTTT. Its protein is CAWRRGTEAGELFF.